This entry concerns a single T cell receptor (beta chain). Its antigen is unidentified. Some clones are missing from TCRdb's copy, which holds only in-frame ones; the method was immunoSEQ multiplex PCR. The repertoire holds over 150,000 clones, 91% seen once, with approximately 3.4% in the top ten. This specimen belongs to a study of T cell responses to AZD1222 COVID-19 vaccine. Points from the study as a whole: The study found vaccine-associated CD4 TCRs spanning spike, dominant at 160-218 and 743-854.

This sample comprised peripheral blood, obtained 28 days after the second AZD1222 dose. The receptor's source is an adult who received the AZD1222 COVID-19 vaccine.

The CDR3 DNA sequence: TGTGCCAGCAGCTTGGGGGACAACTCCTACGAGCAGTACTTC. Protein sequence: CASSLGDNSYEQYF. This sequence joins TRBV5-4 and TRBJ2-7, with D perhaps TRBD1 (6 bases). Germline V gives CDR1 SGHNT, CDR2 YYREEE (reference sequence). V was clipped by 0 bases and J by 0 bases, with 7 bases between them. CDR3 length: 14 residues.